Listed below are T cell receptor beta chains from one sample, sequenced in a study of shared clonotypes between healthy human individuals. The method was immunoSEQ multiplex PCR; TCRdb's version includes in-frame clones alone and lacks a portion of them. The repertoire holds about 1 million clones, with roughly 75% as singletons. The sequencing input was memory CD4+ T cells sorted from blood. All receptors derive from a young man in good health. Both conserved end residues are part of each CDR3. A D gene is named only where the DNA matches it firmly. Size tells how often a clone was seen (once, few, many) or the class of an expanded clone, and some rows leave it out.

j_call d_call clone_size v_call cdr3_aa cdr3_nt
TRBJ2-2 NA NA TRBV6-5 CASTTVYGELFF TGTGCCAGCACGACGGTATACGGGGAGCTGTTTTTT
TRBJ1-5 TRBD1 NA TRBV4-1 CASSQVPGQGPFSSNQPQHF TGCGCCAGCAGCCAAGTCCCCGGACAGGGGCCATTTAGTAGCAATCAGCCCCAGCATTTT
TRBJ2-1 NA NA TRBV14 CASSPTRNEQFF TGTGCCAGCAGCCCGACCCGTAATGAGCAGTTCTTC
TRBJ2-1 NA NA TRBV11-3 CASSSREGEQFF TGTGCCAGCAGCTCCCGAGAGGGAGAGCAGTTCTTC
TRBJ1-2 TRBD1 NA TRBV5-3 CASSAGTGDRGYTF TGTGCCAGCAGCGCCGGGACAGGCGATCGTGGCTACACCTTC
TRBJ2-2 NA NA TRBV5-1 CASSLQGLKSTGELFF TGCGCCAGCAGCCTGCAGGGATTGAAAAGCACCGGGGAGCTGTTTTTT
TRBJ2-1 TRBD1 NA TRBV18 CASSPKGKGANNEQFF TGTGCCAGCTCACCAAAGGGAAAGGGGGCCAACAATGAGCAGTTCTTC
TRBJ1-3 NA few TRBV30 CAWSKDSFGNTIYF TGTGCCTGGAGTAAGGACAGTTTTGGAAACACCATATATTTT
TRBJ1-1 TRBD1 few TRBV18 CASSLDRARGETFF TGTGCCAGCTCACTCGACAGGGCCCGGGGTGAAACTTTCTTT
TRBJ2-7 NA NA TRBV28 CASSLSFGEQYF TGTGCCAGCAGTCTATCATTCGGCGAGCAGTACTTC